A selection of T cell receptor beta chains follows, all from one sample in a study of CD8 T cells in ankylosing spondylitis. TCRdb re-called the 5' RACE reads through MiXCR, storing one row per CDR3 protein. The sample shows fewer than 550,000 distinct CDR3 sequences, approximately 5.3% of them seen only once. Sample: blood, either unsorted or a sorted T cell fraction (not recorded which). These receptors were collected from a male donor with ankylosing spondylitis. The CDR3 runs from the conserved cysteine through the conserved F or W. D genes are given only for firm matches. Rows give clone size only sometimes, using once, few, many, or a class for an expanded clone.

CDR3nt: TGTGCCAGCAGCTTACGCGGGGCAGGCACTAATGAAAAACTGTTTTTT
CDR3aa: CASSLRGAGTNEKLFF
v_gene: TRBV7-2
j_gene: TRBJ1-4
d_gene: NA
abundance: many

CDR3nt: TGCAGTGCTAGAAGTCTCGCAAGAACGCAGTATTTT
CDR3aa: CSARSLARTQYF
v_gene: TRBV20-1
j_gene: TRBJ2-3
d_gene: NA
abundance: many

CDR3nt: TGTGCCAGCAGCTTATGGAGGCAGACCGCTGAAGCTTTCTTT
CDR3aa: CASSLWRQTAEAFF
v_gene: TRBV7-8
j_gene: TRBJ1-1
d_gene: NA
abundance: many

CDR3nt: TGCGCCAGCAGCTTGGTCCCCAGGGCTGAAGCTTTCTTT
CDR3aa: CASSLVPRAEAFF
v_gene: TRBV5-1
j_gene: TRBJ1-1
d_gene: NA
abundance: many

CDR3nt: TGTGCCAGCAGTACCGGGCAGGCTATCGGCTATGGCTACACCTTC
CDR3aa: CASSTGQAIGYGYTF
v_gene: TRBV2
j_gene: TRBJ1-2
d_gene: NA
abundance: many

CDR3nt: TGTGCCAGCAGCTTGGGGGGGACAGGGGGCAACGTCTATGGCTACACCTTC
CDR3aa: CASSLGGTGGNVYGYTF
v_gene: TRBV5-4
j_gene: TRBJ1-2
d_gene: TRBD1
abundance: many

CDR3nt: TGTGCCAGCAGCTTGTACGGAGGGGAGCTGTTTTTT
CDR3aa: CASSLYGGELFF
v_gene: TRBV5-4
j_gene: TRBJ2-2
d_gene: NA
abundance: many

CDR3nt: TGTGCCAGCAGTTTAGGGACTAGCGGGGGGGTACAAGAGACCCAGTACTTC
CDR3aa: CASSLGTSGGVQETQYF
v_gene: TRBV12-3/TRBV12-4
j_gene: TRBJ2-5
d_gene: TRBD2
abundance: many

CDR3nt: TGTGCCAGCAGCTTAGCGGGACAGGGGGCTGGAAACACCATATATTTT
CDR3aa: CASSLAGQGAGNTIYF
v_gene: TRBV7-9
j_gene: TRBJ1-3
d_gene: TRBD1
abundance: many

CDR3nt: TGCAGTGTGCCGGGGGCCCGCGGAGATACGCAGTATTTT
CDR3aa: CSVPGARGDTQYF
v_gene: TRBV20-1
j_gene: TRBJ2-3
d_gene: NA
abundance: many

CDR3nt: TGTGCCAGCAGCTCCCTCAATGTTCTCTTCTCTGAAGCTTTCTTT
CDR3aa: CASSSLNVLFSEAFF
v_gene: TRBV7-2
j_gene: TRBJ1-1
d_gene: NA
abundance: many

CDR3nt: TGCAGTGCTAGTCGCGGCGGGAGGGCCGGGGAGCTGTTTTTT
CDR3aa: CSASRGGRAGELFF
v_gene: TRBV20-1
j_gene: TRBJ2-2
d_gene: TRBD2
abundance: many

CDR3nt: TGTGCCAGCAGCTCCCTCTTTGGAGGGGGGGTAACCTACGAGCAGTACTTC
CDR3aa: CASSSLFGGGVTYEQYF
v_gene: TRBV5-6
j_gene: TRBJ2-7
d_gene: NA
abundance: many

CDR3nt: TGCGCCAGCAGCCCTGGGCTTTCAGAGACCCAGTACTTC
CDR3aa: CASSPGLSETQYF
v_gene: TRBV4-3
j_gene: TRBJ2-5
d_gene: NA
abundance: few

CDR3nt: TGCGCCAGCAGCTTGGAGCAGGGAAAAGATACGCAGTATTTT
CDR3aa: CASSLEQGKDTQYF
v_gene: TRBV5-1
j_gene: TRBJ2-3
d_gene: NA
abundance: few

CDR3nt: TGTGCCAGCAGCTTAGTAACAGCGGTCCAAGAGACCCAGTACTTC
CDR3aa: CASSLVTAVQETQYF
v_gene: TRBV7-2
j_gene: TRBJ2-5
d_gene: NA
abundance: many

CDR3nt: TGCGCCAGCAGGGGGGTCCCGAACACCGGGGAGCTGTTTTTT
CDR3aa: CASRGVPNTGELFF
v_gene: TRBV5-1
j_gene: TRBJ2-2
d_gene: NA
abundance: NA

CDR3nt: TGTGCCAGCAGTGAATACCCAGGGTATGGCTACACCTTC
CDR3aa: CASSEYPGYGYTF
v_gene: TRBV25-1
j_gene: TRBJ1-2
d_gene: NA
abundance: many

CDR3nt: TGTGCCAGCAGTCAGGGACAGGGTATCGAGCCCCAGCATTTT
CDR3aa: CASSQGQGIEPQHF
v_gene: TRBV6-1
j_gene: TRBJ1-5
d_gene: TRBD1
abundance: many

CDR3nt: TGCAGTGCTAGAGGGGGGCAAAACTATGGCTACACCTTC
CDR3aa: CSARGGQNYGYTF
v_gene: TRBV20-1
j_gene: TRBJ1-2
d_gene: NA
abundance: many

CDR3nt: TGTGCCAGCAGAACTAGCGGGGGGCCCCATGAGCAGTTCTTC
CDR3aa: CASRTSGGPHEQFF
v_gene: TRBV7-2
j_gene: TRBJ2-1
d_gene: TRBD2
abundance: many

CDR3nt: TGTGCCAGCAGTTACTCCCGGGACGCCAGCTCCTACGAGCAGTACTTC
CDR3aa: CASSYSRDASSYEQYF
v_gene: TRBV6-5
j_gene: TRBJ2-7
d_gene: NA
abundance: many

CDR3nt: TGCAGTGCTAGCGCCCAGCTATCTGGAAACACCATATATTTT
CDR3aa: CSASAQLSGNTIYF
v_gene: TRBV20-1
j_gene: TRBJ1-3
d_gene: NA
abundance: many

CDR3nt: TGTGCCAGCAGCCAAATTCCAGATGCAGATACGCAGTATTTT
CDR3aa: CASSQIPDADTQYF
v_gene: TRBV4-2
j_gene: TRBJ2-3
d_gene: NA
abundance: many

CDR3nt: TGTGCCAGCAGTTACGGGCCTTGGGGTGAGCAGTTCTTC
CDR3aa: CASSYGPWGEQFF
v_gene: TRBV6-5
j_gene: TRBJ2-1
d_gene: NA
abundance: many

CDR3nt: TGCAGTGCTAGAGCGGTAGACAGCTACTATGGCTACACCTTC
CDR3aa: CSARAVDSYYGYTF
v_gene: TRBV20-1
j_gene: TRBJ1-2
d_gene: NA
abundance: many

CDR3nt: TGTGCCAGCAGCTTAGGTCCAGGGCCCTACTCTGGAAACACCATATATTTT
CDR3aa: CASSLGPGPYSGNTIYF
v_gene: TRBV7-6
j_gene: TRBJ1-3
d_gene: NA
abundance: few

CDR3nt: TGCGCCAGCAGCTTGGTGAGAGGGCTCAGGCGGATTCCCTACGAGCAGTACTTC
CDR3aa: CASSLVRGLRRIPYEQYF
v_gene: TRBV5-1
j_gene: TRBJ2-7
d_gene: NA
abundance: many

CDR3nt: TGTGCCAGCAGCGTCGGAGGGAATACCTACGAGCAGTACTTC
CDR3aa: CASSVGGNTYEQYF
v_gene: TRBV9
j_gene: TRBJ2-7
d_gene: NA
abundance: many

CDR3nt: TGCAGTGCCGCGGGGACTGTGTATGGCTACACCTTC
CDR3aa: CSAAGTVYGYTF
v_gene: TRBV20-1
j_gene: TRBJ1-2
d_gene: NA
abundance: many

CDR3nt: TGCGCCAGCAGCCAAGATCCTGCCCGACGGAGAGGAGCCTACGAGCAGTACTTC
CDR3aa: CASSQDPARRRGAYEQYF
v_gene: TRBV4-1
j_gene: TRBJ2-7
d_gene: NA
abundance: many

CDR3nt: TGTGCCAGCACCGGGTTCGATACGCAGTATTTT
CDR3aa: CASTGFDTQYF
v_gene: TRBV2
j_gene: TRBJ2-3
d_gene: NA
abundance: few

CDR3nt: TGCGCCAGCAGCCTACACACAGGGAACACTGAAGCTTTCTTT
CDR3aa: CASSLHTGNTEAFF
v_gene: TRBV5-1
j_gene: TRBJ1-1
d_gene: NA
abundance: many

CDR3nt: TGCAGTGCTAGCCCAGGGGCGAACTATGGCTACACCTTC
CDR3aa: CSASPGANYGYTF
v_gene: TRBV20-1
j_gene: TRBJ1-2
d_gene: NA
abundance: many

CDR3nt: TGTGCCAGCAGCCAGGGACAGGCCAGGACCGAAGCTTTCTTT
CDR3aa: CASSQGQARTEAFF
v_gene: TRBV6-1
j_gene: TRBJ1-1
d_gene: TRBD1
abundance: many

CDR3nt: TGTGCCAGCAGAGGAGTCGGGGACACTGAAGCTTTCTTT
CDR3aa: CASRGVGDTEAFF
v_gene: TRBV27
j_gene: TRBJ1-1
d_gene: NA
abundance: many

CDR3nt: TGTGCCAGCAGTTACTCGACTTGGAATTTGGAGGAGTACTTC
CDR3aa: CASSYSTWNLEEYF
v_gene: TRBV6-2/TRBV6-3
j_gene: TRBJ2-7
d_gene: NA
abundance: many

CDR3nt: TGTGCCAGCACCTCTGGGACAGACACCGGGGAGCTGTTTTTT
CDR3aa: CASTSGTDTGELFF
v_gene: TRBV3-1
j_gene: TRBJ2-2
d_gene: TRBD1
abundance: NA

CDR3nt: TGTGCCAGCAGCAGCTTTGGGACTGAAGCTTTCTTT
CDR3aa: CASSSFGTEAFF
v_gene: TRBV5-5
j_gene: TRBJ1-1
d_gene: NA
abundance: many

CDR3nt: TGTGCCAGCAGCTTAGGGGGTCTTCTATATGAAAAACTGTTTTTT
CDR3aa: CASSLGGLLYEKLFF
v_gene: TRBV7-2
j_gene: TRBJ1-4
d_gene: NA
abundance: many

CDR3nt: TGTGCCAGCAGGACCGGGACAGGGGTATGGAATCAGCACCAGCATTTT
CDR3aa: CASRTGTGVWNQHQHF
v_gene: TRBV6-2/TRBV6-3
j_gene: TRBJ1-5
d_gene: TRBD1
abundance: NA

CDR3nt: TGTGCCAGCAGGGGGTGGGGGGGCGCAGGATCCTACAATGAGCAGTTCTTC
CDR3aa: CASRGWGGAGSYNEQFF
v_gene: TRBV5-6
j_gene: TRBJ2-1
d_gene: NA
abundance: NA

CDR3nt: TGCAGTGCTATCAGGGGGGGGATCGGCTACACCTTC
CDR3aa: CSAIRGGIGYTF
v_gene: TRBV20-1
j_gene: TRBJ1-2
d_gene: TRBD1
abundance: many

CDR3nt: TGTGCCAGCAGCGTAGATAGTAGCGGTAGCACAGATACGCAGTATTTT
CDR3aa: CASSVDSSGSTDTQYF
v_gene: TRBV9
j_gene: TRBJ2-3
d_gene: NA
abundance: many